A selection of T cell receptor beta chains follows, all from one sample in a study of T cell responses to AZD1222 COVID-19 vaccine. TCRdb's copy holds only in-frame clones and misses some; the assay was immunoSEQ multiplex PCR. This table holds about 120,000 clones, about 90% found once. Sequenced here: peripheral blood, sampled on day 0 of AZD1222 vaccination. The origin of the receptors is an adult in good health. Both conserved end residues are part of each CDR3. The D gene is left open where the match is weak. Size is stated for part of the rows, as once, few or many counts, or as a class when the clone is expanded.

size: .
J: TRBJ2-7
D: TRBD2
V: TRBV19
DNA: TGTGCCAGTAGTACCCCCGGGAGGAGAAGGGACGAGCAGTACTTC
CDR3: CASSTPGRRRDEQYF

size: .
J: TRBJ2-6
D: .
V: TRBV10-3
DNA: TGTGCCATCACTGAGTACTCTGGGGCCAACGTCCTGACTTTC
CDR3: CAITEYSGANVLTF

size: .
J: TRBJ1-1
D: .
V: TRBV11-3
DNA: TGTGCCAGCAGCTTAGGCAGGACGCACGAGAACACTGAAGCTTTCTTT
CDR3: CASSLGRTHENTEAFF

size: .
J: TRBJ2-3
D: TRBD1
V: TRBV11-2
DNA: TGTGCCAGCAGCACCTTCACCGGGACAGGGCACACAGATACGCAGTATTTT
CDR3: CASSTFTGTGHTDTQYF

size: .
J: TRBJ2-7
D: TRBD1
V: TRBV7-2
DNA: TGTGCCAGCAGCTTTAGGACAGGTTCCTCCTACGAGCAGTACTTC
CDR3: CASSFRTGSSYEQYF

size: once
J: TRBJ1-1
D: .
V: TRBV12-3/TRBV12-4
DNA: TGTGCCAGCAGTTTAAGATACACTGAAGCTTTCTTT
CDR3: CASSLRYTEAFF

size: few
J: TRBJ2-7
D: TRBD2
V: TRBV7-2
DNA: TGTGCCAGCAGCTTAAGTACCGGTGGCGGGAGGGCTTTCTACGAGCAGTACTTC
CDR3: CASSLSTGGGRAFYEQYF

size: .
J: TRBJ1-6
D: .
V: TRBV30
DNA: TGTGCTCAAGAAAGCTCCTATAATTCACCCCTCCACTTT
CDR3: CAQESSYNSPLHF

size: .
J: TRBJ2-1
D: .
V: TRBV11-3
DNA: TGTGCCATACGTCGGGGGCTGGGTCAGTTCTTC
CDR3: CAIRRGLGQFF

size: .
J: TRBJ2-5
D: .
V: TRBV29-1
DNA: TGCAGCGTTGACCTCTCGGGCCCCGCAGGGACCCAGTACTTC
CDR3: CSVDLSGPAGTQYF

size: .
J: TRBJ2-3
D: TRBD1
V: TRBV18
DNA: TGTGCCAGCTCACGAACAGCCGGGTATACAGGGGGGACAGATACGCAGTATTTT
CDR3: CASSRTAGYTGGTDTQYF

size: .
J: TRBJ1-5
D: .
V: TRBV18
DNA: TGTGCCAGCTCAAGAGATAGCAATCAGCCCCAGCATTTT
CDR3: CASSRDSNQPQHF

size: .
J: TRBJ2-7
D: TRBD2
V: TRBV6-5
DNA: TGTGCCAGCAGCCGGAAAGCGGGGGATTCCTACGAGCAGTACTTC
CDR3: CASSRKAGDSYEQYF

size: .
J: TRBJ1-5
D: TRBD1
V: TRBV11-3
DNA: TGTGCCAGCAGCGCGGGAGGGGGACAGGGCAGTCAGCCCCAGCATTTT
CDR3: CASSAGGGQGSQPQHF

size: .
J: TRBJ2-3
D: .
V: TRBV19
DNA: TGTGCCAGTAGTCACAGGGCCTTGGGAGATACGCAGTATTTT
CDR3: CASSHRALGDTQYF